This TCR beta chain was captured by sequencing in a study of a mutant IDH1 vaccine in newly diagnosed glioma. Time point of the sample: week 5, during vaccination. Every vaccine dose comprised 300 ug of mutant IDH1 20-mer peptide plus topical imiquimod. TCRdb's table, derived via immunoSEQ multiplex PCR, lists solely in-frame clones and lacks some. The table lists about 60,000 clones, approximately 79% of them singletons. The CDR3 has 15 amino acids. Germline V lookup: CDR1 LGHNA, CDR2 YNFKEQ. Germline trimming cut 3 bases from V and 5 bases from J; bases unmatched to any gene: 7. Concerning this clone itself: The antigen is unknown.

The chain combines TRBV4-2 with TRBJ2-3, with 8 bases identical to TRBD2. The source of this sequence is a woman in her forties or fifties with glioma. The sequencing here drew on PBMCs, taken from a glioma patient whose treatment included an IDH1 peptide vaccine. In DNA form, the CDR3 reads TGTGCCAGCAGCCAGGCGGGAGGTAAGGGAGATACGCAGTATTTT. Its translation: CASSQAGGKGDTQYF.